This T cell receptor (beta chain) emerged from a study of shared clonotypes between healthy human individuals (TCRdb year 2020). Describing the broader study: A few men and two women, aged 18 to 49 years, made up the cohort. For each donor, CD4 naive and CD4 memory were each given three plates, CD8 naive was given two plates, and CD8 memory was given one plate. Blood TCR repertoires of a handful of healthy adults were deeply sequenced to estimate repertoire size and the extent of clonotype sharing between individuals. To increase sequencing depth and limit assay-specific biases, different laboratories used diverse techniques to prepare libraries and sequence TCR repertoires. Between about 0.85 and 8.9 billion PBMCs per donor were obtained by leukapheresis.

Here is what the overall study found, with its caveats: Only blood was sampled, and tissue TCR repertoires likely differ from those in blood. Compared with non-shared clonotypes, clonotypes shared by all four sorted-subset donors had higher generation probabilities. Because the study included only a small number of donors, the genetic and exposure-history diversity represented was limited. Sharing across a handful of donors was observed for 4.5% to 6.5% of naive CD4, 3.5% of naive CD8, over 2% of memory CD4, and roughly 0.4% of memory CD8 clonotypes. Incomplete sequencing was indicated by rarefaction of sorted-subset datasets, despite the large sequencing depth. Pairwise subsampling indicated that sequencing depth was expected to affect the degree of clonotype sharing among donors. Larger estimated clonotype richness was generally found for naive subsets than for memory subsets.

Taken from the germline V gene, the CDR1 and CDR2 loops are SGHDT and YYEEEE. The CDR3, cysteine through phenylalanine, is 16 amino acids long. Of the read, only the CDR3 DNA is kept; its 48 bases are in frame from base 1. V is cut back by 4 bases and J by 2 bases, with 4 bases in the junction unmatched. Turning to this clone: It lacks a known antigen. Per-base qualities were not stored, and no clone one base away is much larger. The sample holds other DNA sequences that translate to the same CDR3.

Donors were healthy HIV-negative adults with no recently reported acute infections or vaccinations. Every donor was a Caucasian adult residing in Nashville, Tennessee, USA. Magnetic negative selection was used to enrich CD4+ T cells, after which naive cells were positively selected on CD45RA and the negative fraction became the memory subset. After blood collection by leukapheresis, PBMCs were isolated using Ficoll-Histopaque density gradient centrifugation and then cryopreserved in the vapor phase of liquid nitrogen. Purity and quantity of every magnetically sorted T cell population were checked by analytical flow cytometry. From each sorted fraction, genomic DNA was isolated and quantified by UV absorbance on a Nanodrop 2000c. TCR CDR3 regions were amplified from genomic DNA by multiplex PCR using the deep immunoSEQ assay. Extracted genomic DNA from each cell subset was distributed evenly across all wells of several immunoSEQ 96-well plates, and each plate was treated as a replicate. For sorted subsets, each replicate PCR was loaded with approximately 200 ng genomic DNA, equivalent to 30,000 or so T cell genomes. Purified libraries were measured with a Qubit 3.0 fluorometer, size-checked on a Bioanalyzer 2100, and measured again with the KAPA Library Quantification kit. Each immunoSEQ 96-well plate was sequenced on its own single-read 150-cycle Illumina NextSeq 550 flow cell. Concerning the study's data processing: Because the immunoSEQ output held only junctional sequences and lacked quality scores, the filtering could not match the filtering applied to full-length reads. Sequences were annotated with PyIR, a Python wrapper for IgBLAST v1.9, using IMGT germline references to assign V/J genes and CDR3. Reads were removed for weak V/J assignments (E-value above 1e-6), missing CDR3, stop codons, out-of-frame junctions, or ambiguous translated residues. A V3J clonotype was defined by an identical inferred V gene, J gene, and CDR3 amino acid sequence. To compute the percentage overlap between repertoires, the number of shared unique clonotypes was divided by the size of the smaller repertoire. RTK rarefaction, the Chao1 estimator, and Recon v2.1 estimates of unobserved clonotypes were used to assess repertoire richness. OLGA was used to compute generation probabilities for all TCRbeta clonotypes that the gDNA method yielded from a handful of donors. TCRdb holds this immuneACCESS table with in-frame rearrangements only. Some clones are missing; in checked studies, unresolved V genes explain under half, and the rest has no known cause. That table furnishes V, J and clone size, whereas the DNA furnished D and trimming. This sample lists about 980,000 clones; approximately 76% were detected once. The biggest ten clones account for over 1.3% of the sample.

Source material: memory CD4+ T cells sorted from blood. The sample's cell subset or site label, in plain terms: CD45RA-negative fraction. The clonotype comes from a man aged 18 to 30 in good health. Recombination linked TRBV5-6 to TRBJ2-3, with 13 bases matching TRBD2. Here is the DNA: TGTGCCAGCAGCCCGGGACTAGCGGGATCCACAGATACGCAGTATTTT. Its protein reads: CASSPGLAGSTDTQYF.